This T cell receptor (beta chain) derives from a study of Graves' ophthalmopathy and Graves' hyperthyroidism. Overall study results and limits: A model of 13 signatures distinguished ophthalmopathy from stable hyperthyroidism at about 86% sensitivity and about 80% specificity. Blood also contained most of the expanded thyroid clonotypes above 0.001 frequency.

Ophthalmopathy cases showed moderate-to-severe activity, scoring CAS ≥3 and NOSPECS ≥4, with duration under 3 months. V lost 1 base to trimming and J lost 5 bases; unmatched junction nucleotides: 2. The length of the CDR3 is 13 residues. Germline values: CDR1 DFQATT, CDR2 SNEGSKA (reference sequence). Amplified material comprised TCR beta CDR3 regions derived from RNA transcripts. Amplification began with first-round RT-PCR using HTBI primers, then second-round multiplex PCR was performed. Each CDR3 protein gets one entry after TCRdb re-called the multiplex PCR reads with MiXCR. The sample consists of some 160,000 distinct CDR3 sequences, around 39% of them appearing once. This clonotype was detected ten times or more. Its antigen is undetermined.

The sequence came from a man aged 25 to 40 with Graves' ophthalmopathy. The chain employs TRBV20-1 and TRBJ1-1; TRBD1 agrees at 9 bases. The source material was peripheral blood. The CDR3 sequence is CSARGDRETEAFF. For the CDR3, the DNA is TGCAGTGCTAGAGGGGACAGGGAAACTGAAGCTTTCTTT.